This T cell receptor (beta chain) was recovered during a study of shared clonotypes between healthy human individuals. There are 14 residues in the CDR3. Germline V CDR1 and CDR2: SGHVS, FQNEAQ. Details on this clone: The junction departs from germline at one end; a sequencing error may be responsible.

Clones were sequenced by immunoSEQ multiplex PCR, and TCRdb holds only the in-frame ones, with some missing. Among around 100,000 clones, about two thirds were seen once, and the ten largest hold roughly 25%. Sequenced sample: memory CD8+ T cells sorted from blood. This sample's subset: CD45RO+ cells pooled with CCR7-negative TemRA cells. The source is a woman in her 30s in good health. V and J are TRBV7-8 and TRBJ2-7, with TRBD1 matching over 10 bases. The CDR3 protein is CATTDRGRLVRRNF. The CDR3 region has the DNA TGTGCCACTACTGACAGGGGGCGATTAGTGCGGCGGAACTTC.